This note documents a single T cell receptor beta chain sequence. Sample-barcoded 5' priming and a J-beta primer mix drove a second PCR of about 6 to 11 cycles. A single record per CDR3 protein comes from TCRdb applying MiXCR to the 5' RACE reads. The sample includes about 1.5 million distinct CDR3 sequences, around 40% of them seen just once. CDR1 is KGHSH, CDR2 LQKENI, per germline. This CDR3 has 13 amino acids. With 4 bases removed from V and 4 bases from J, the gap between germline ends came to 9 bases. These data come from a study of blood T cells in healthy people across ages. Material: blood. The sequence was collected from a woman in her late teens or twenties in good health. The rearrangement uses TRBV18 and TRBJ2-3; the D is unclear. The CDR3 loop is CASSLRHPDTQYF. The CDR3 coding sequence is TGTGCCAGCTCACTCCGGCACCCAGATACGCAGTATTTT.